The source of this T cell receptor (beta chain) is a study of T cells after yellow fever vaccination. Germline CDR1 is MNHEY and CDR2 is SMNVEV (reference sequence). V was pared by 4 bases and J by 9 bases, with 16 bases between. The CDR3 is made up of 14 amino acids. TCRdb recomputed calls from the 5' RACE reads with MiXCR, one row per CDR3 protein. Seen here are some 390,000 distinct CDR3 sequences, around a sixth observed once, and the top ten hold 15% to 20%. The chain is built from TRBV27 and TRBJ2-1; the D gene is possibly TRBD1 (5 bases). Material: PBMCs, obtained before the yellow fever booster vaccination. The sequence derives from a man aged 18-30 years who received the YFV17D yellow fever vaccine. This CDR3 reads CASSYYQGRSEQFF. The CDR3 DNA reads TGTGCCAGCAGTTACTATCAGGGTAGAAGTGAGCAGTTCTTC.